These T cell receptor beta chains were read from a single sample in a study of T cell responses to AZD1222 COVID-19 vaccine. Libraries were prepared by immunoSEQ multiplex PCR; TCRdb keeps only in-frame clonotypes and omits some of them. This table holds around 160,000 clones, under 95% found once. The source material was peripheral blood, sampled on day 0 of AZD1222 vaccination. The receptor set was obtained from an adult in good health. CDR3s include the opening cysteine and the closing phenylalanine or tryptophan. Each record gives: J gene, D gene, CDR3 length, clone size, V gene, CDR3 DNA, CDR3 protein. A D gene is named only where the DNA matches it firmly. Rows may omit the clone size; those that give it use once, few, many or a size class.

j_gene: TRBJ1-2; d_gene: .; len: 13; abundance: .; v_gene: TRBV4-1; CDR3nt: TGCGCCAGCAGGGGGCCCCGGGACTATGGCTACACCTTC; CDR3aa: CASRGPRDYGYTF
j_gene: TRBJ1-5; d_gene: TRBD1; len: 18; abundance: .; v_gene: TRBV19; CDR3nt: TGTGCCAGTACCTCCCCGGGGGCAGGGGGCGTAAAAAATCAGCCCCAGCATTTT; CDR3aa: CASTSPGAGGVKNQPQHF
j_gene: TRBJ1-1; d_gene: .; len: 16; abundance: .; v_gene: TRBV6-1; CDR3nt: TGTGCCAGCAGTGAAAGGTTTTGGGAGACAGACACTGAAGCTTTCTTT; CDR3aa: CASSERFWETDTEAFF
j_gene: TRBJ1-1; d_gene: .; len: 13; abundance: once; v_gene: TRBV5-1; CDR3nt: TGCGCCAGCAGCAACACGGTGAACACTGAAGCTTTCTTT; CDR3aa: CASSNTVNTEAFF
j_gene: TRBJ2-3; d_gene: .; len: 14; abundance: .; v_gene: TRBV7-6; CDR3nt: TGTGCCAGCAGCTTGTCGGGAAGCACAGATACGCAGTATTTT; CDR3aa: CASSLSGSTDTQYF
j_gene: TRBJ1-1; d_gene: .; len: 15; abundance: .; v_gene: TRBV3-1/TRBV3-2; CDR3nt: TGTGCCAGCAGCCAAGAGGCCCAGCTCAACACTGAAGCTTTCTTT; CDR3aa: CASSQEAQLNTEAFF
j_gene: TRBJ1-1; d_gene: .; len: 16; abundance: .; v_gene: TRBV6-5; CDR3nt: TGTGCCAGCAGTTACTCGAGATGGCAGGTGAACACTGAAGCTTTCTTT; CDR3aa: CASSYSRWQVNTEAFF
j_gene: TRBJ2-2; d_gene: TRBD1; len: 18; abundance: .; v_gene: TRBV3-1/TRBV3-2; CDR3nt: TGTGCCAGCAGCCGCCTGGGGAGAGGGGGCCCGAACACCGGGGAGCTGTTTTTT; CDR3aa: CASSRLGRGGPNTGELFF
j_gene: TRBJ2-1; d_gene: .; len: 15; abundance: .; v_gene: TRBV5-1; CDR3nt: TGCGCCAGCGCAGGGGGACTACCTGGGGTCAATGAGCAGTTCTTC; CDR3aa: CASAGGLPGVNEQFF
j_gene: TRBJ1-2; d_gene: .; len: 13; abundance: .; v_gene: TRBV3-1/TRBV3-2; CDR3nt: TGTGCCAGCAGCCAAGAGGGTCACTATGGCTACACCTTC; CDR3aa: CASSQEGHYGYTF
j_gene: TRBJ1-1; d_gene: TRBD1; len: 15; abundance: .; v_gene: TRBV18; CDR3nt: TGTGCCAGCTCAGGACAGGGGCCGGGGAACACTGAAGCTTTCTTT; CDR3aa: CASSGQGPGNTEAFF
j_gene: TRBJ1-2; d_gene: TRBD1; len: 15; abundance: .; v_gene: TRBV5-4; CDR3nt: TGTGCCAGCAGGAAGCCTCCGGGACAGGGGGATGGCTACACCTTC; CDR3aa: CASRKPPGQGDGYTF
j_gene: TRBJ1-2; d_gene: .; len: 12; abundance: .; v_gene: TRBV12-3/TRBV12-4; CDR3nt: TGTGCCAGCAGTTTGGAGAACTATGGCTACACCTTC; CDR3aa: CASSLENYGYTF